These T cell receptor beta chains were read from a single sample in a study of blood T cell repertoires in COVID-19. Using immunoSEQ multiplex PCR, the repertoire was profiled, and TCRdb retains in-frame clones only, with some absent. Of around 100,000 clones in the sample, 70% to 85% were seen once. The sequenced sample consisted of peripheral blood. The receptors were sampled from a human donor in a cohort sampled during active COVID-19. Each CDR3 is given with its conserved first and last residue. A D gene is named only where the DNA matches it firmly. Clone size, where shown, is once, few, many, or a class for clones that have expanded.

j_call: TRBJ1-5; v_call: TRBV7-2; cdr3_length: 14; clone_size: -; d_call: -; cdr3_aa: CASSLASPNQPQHF; cdr3_nt: TGTGCCAGCAGCTTAGCCTCCCCCAATCAGCCCCAGCATTTT
j_call: TRBJ2-3; v_call: TRBV19; cdr3_length: 17; clone_size: -; d_call: TRBD1; cdr3_aa: CASRLSYRGTSTDTQYF; cdr3_nt: TGTGCCAGTAGACTATCCTACAGGGGGACTAGCACAGATACGCAGTATTTT
j_call: TRBJ1-4; v_call: TRBV28; cdr3_length: 17; clone_size: -; d_call: TRBD1; cdr3_aa: CASRGQGWGRPWEKLFF; cdr3_nt: TGTGCCAGCAGAGGACAGGGGTGGGGTCGGCCCTGGGAAAAACTGTTTTTT
j_call: TRBJ1-5; v_call: TRBV19; cdr3_length: 15; clone_size: -; d_call: TRBD1; cdr3_aa: CASSMDRVVDQPQHF; cdr3_nt: TGTGCCAGTAGTATGGACAGGGTAGTGGATCAGCCCCAGCATTTT
j_call: TRBJ2-2; v_call: TRBV11-2; cdr3_length: 17; clone_size: -; d_call: TRBD2; cdr3_aa: CASSPGTSGANTGELFF; cdr3_nt: TGTGCCAGCAGCCCAGGGACTAGCGGAGCGAACACCGGGGAGCTGTTTTTT
j_call: TRBJ2-7; v_call: TRBV5-1; cdr3_length: 16; clone_size: -; d_call: TRBD2; cdr3_aa: CASSLSPAGNMEEQYF; cdr3_nt: TGCGCCAGCAGCTTGTCGCCAGCGGGGAACATGGAGGAGCAGTACTTC
j_call: TRBJ1-2; v_call: TRBV20-1; cdr3_length: 11; clone_size: -; d_call: -; cdr3_aa: CSAAEDYGYTF; cdr3_nt: TGCAGTGCTGCCGAGGACTATGGCTACACCTTC
j_call: TRBJ2-4; v_call: TRBV19; cdr3_length: 17; clone_size: -; d_call: TRBD2; cdr3_aa: CASSIGASGTTKNIQYF; cdr3_nt: TGTGCCAGTAGTATAGGGGCTAGCGGGACAACCAAAAACATTCAGTACTTC
j_call: TRBJ2-2; v_call: TRBV2; cdr3_length: 15; clone_size: -; d_call: TRBD2; cdr3_aa: CASKLAGGITGELFF; cdr3_nt: TGTGCCAGTAAACTAGCGGGGGGGATCACCGGGGAGCTGTTTTTT
j_call: TRBJ2-5; v_call: TRBV11-2; cdr3_length: 16; clone_size: -; d_call: TRBD2; cdr3_aa: CASSGRLAGGRETQYF; cdr3_nt: TGTGCCAGCAGCGGACGACTAGCGGGGGGGCGAGAGACCCAGTACTTC
j_call: TRBJ2-3; v_call: TRBV25-1; cdr3_length: 13; clone_size: -; d_call: -; cdr3_aa: CASSGLWGDAQYF; cdr3_nt: TGTGCCAGCAGCGGCCTATGGGGGGACGCGCAGTATTTT
j_call: TRBJ1-2; v_call: TRBV28; cdr3_length: 18; clone_size: once; d_call: -; cdr3_aa: CASSLSGTPVKGNYGYTF; cdr3_nt: TGTGCCAGCAGTTTATCCGGGACACCGGTTAAGGGTAACTATGGCTACACCTTC
j_call: TRBJ1-2; v_call: TRBV5-6; cdr3_length: 15; clone_size: once; d_call: TRBD1; cdr3_aa: CASSLYSGGAYGYTF; cdr3_nt: TGTGCCAGCAGCTTGTACTCAGGGGGCGCTTATGGCTACACCTTC
j_call: TRBJ2-3; v_call: TRBV7-9; cdr3_length: 13; clone_size: -; d_call: -; cdr3_aa: CASTSGSTDTQYF; cdr3_nt: TGTGCCAGCACAAGCGGCAGCACAGATACGCAGTATTTT
j_call: TRBJ2-3; v_call: TRBV4-3; cdr3_length: 13; clone_size: -; d_call: -; cdr3_aa: CASSQGGAPSQYF; cdr3_nt: TGCGCCAGCAGCCAAGGTGGAGCTCCCTCGCAGTATTTT
j_call: TRBJ1-1; v_call: TRBV4-2; cdr3_length: 15; clone_size: -; d_call: -; cdr3_aa: CASSQGTRMNTEAFF; cdr3_nt: TGTGCCAGCAGCCAGGGGACAAGAATGAACACTGAAGCTTTCTTT
j_call: TRBJ1-3; v_call: TRBV6-5; cdr3_length: 16; clone_size: -; d_call: TRBD1; cdr3_aa: CASSYRAGGSGNTIYF; cdr3_nt: TGTGCCAGCAGTTACAGAGCAGGGGGGTCAGGAAACACCATATATTTT